The source of this T cell receptor (beta chain) is a study of identical twins' blood T cells. For the study at large: Twelve libraries, six alpha and six beta, gave around 48 million reads.

Study results and caveats: Twins shared more top CDR3 clonotypes than unrelated donors did.

Deletions cut 2 bases from V and 8 bases from J, with 14 bases between. CDR3 length: 14 amino acids. CDR1 is SGHRS, CDR2 YFSETQ, per germline. Donors were six healthy women in three monozygous twin pairs. A single record per CDR3 protein comes from TCRdb applying MiXCR to the 5' RACE reads. Of about 370,000 distinct CDR3 sequences in the sample, roughly 31% were seen once. This clonotype was seen more than once but under ten times. Its target is not known. The sequence was collected from a woman between 18 and 50 years old in good health. The chain recombines TRBV5-1 with TRBJ2-1; D unclear. The specimen was PBMCs. Here the CDR3 DNA reads TGCGCCAGCAGCTTACTAAGACCGTTGGATGAGCAGTTCTTC. The encoded protein is CASSLLRPLDEQFF.